Ten or more counts support the clone carrying this TCR beta chain. Its target is not known. The time point is: patch test 1, 2 weeks after DPC sensitization. Treatment reported: therapeutic diphenylcyclopropenone sensitization with weekly scalp DPC. In the study's own analysis: Samples ranged from roughly 23,224 to 690,600 TCRs, with a median of roughly 93,000. Each CDR3 protein gets one entry after TCRdb re-called the RACE reads with MiXCR. TCRdb's processing, not the authors', yielded these V and J calls. The sample carries more than 65,000 distinct CDR3 sequences, around 10% recorded once. V was clipped by 4 bases and J by 7 bases, with 17 bases between them. CDR1 and CDR2 from the germline V gene are LGHNA and YSLEER. The CDR3 is 15 residues long. The entry originates in a study of human T cells and chemical hapten exposure. Study as a whole: In the roughly 24-week study, patients were dosed weekly with diphenylcyclopropenone on the scalp throughout. Study-wide results and caveats: Sensitizing to DPC left TCRs with a frequency above 1 in 1000 unaltered.

The chain carries TRBV4-3 and TRBJ1-5, with a possible D match to TRBD1 (6 bases). The sample was whole blood, taken in connection with sensitization to the hapten diphenylcyclopropenone (DPC). The receptor comes from a woman aged 45 to 65 with alopecia areata. Some clones in this sample may be carry-over from other donors' samples. CDR3 in DNA: TGCGCCAGCAGCCCCATTTTGGGGGGCCGGCAGCCCCAGCATTTT. Protein sequence: CASSPILGGRQPQHF.